Listed below are T cell receptor beta chains from one sample, sequenced in a study of PD-L1 blockade in urothelial cancer. Repertoires were generated with immunoSEQ multiplex PCR, while TCRdb's copy carries only in-frame clones and drops some. Here the sample spans around 69,000 clones, about 91% being singletons. Specimen: PBMCs, collected around atezolizumab (anti-PD-L1) treatment. Source of these receptors: a woman of 80 years or more with urothelial cancer. Each CDR3 is given with its conserved first and last residue. A D gene is named only where the DNA matches it firmly. Size is omitted from some rows. Given values are once, few, many or a class for expanded clones.

v_call,j_call,clone_size,d_call,cdr3_nt,cdr3_aa
TRBV19,TRBJ2-1,-,TRBD2,TGTGCCAGTCGGCTAGCGGGAGGGGAGCAGTTCTTC,CASRLAGGEQFF
TRBV11-2,TRBJ1-2,-,-,TGTGCCAGCAGCTTAGAGGGCCCATATGGCTACACCTTC,CASSLEGPYGYTF
TRBV6-5,TRBJ2-7,-,-,TGTGCCAGCAGCCCGACCGGGAAATTCGGGCAGTACTTC,CASSPTGKFGQYF
TRBV10-1,TRBJ2-3,-,TRBD2,TGCGCCAGCAGTGAAGGCGGGAGGGCAGATACGCAGTATTTT,CASSEGGRADTQYF
TRBV11-1,TRBJ2-1,once,-,TGTGCCAGCAGCCCCGGCGGAATCTCCTACAATGAGCAGTTCTTC,CASSPGGISYNEQFF
TRBV6-5,TRBJ1-1,once,-,TGTGCCAGCAGTGGCAGGGTGTCGAGCACTGAAGCTTTCTTT,CASSGRVSSTEAFF
TRBV20-1,TRBJ1-2,-,-,TGCAGTGCTAGACAGGGTGGCTACACCTTC,CSARQGGYTF
TRBV6-4,TRBJ1-1,-,-,TGTGCCAGCAGTGCCACAGGGAACACTGAAGCTTTCTTT,CASSATGNTEAFF
TRBV28,TRBJ1-4,once,-,TGTGCCAGCAGCCGCGGGGCCAGGGTGGGGGAAAAACTGTTTTTT,CASSRGARVGEKLFF
TRBV19,TRBJ2-1,-,TRBD2,TGTGCCAGTAGTACCCGAAGGACTAGCGGGAGTGAGCAGTTCTTC,CASSTRRTSGSEQFF
TRBV7-8,TRBJ2-7,-,TRBD2,TGTGCCAGCAGCTTAAGGGCTAGCGGAACCTACGAGCAGTACTTC,CASSLRASGTYEQYF
TRBV19,TRBJ1-3,-,TRBD1,TGTGCCAGTAGGACCCTCGACAGGGCGAGCTCTGGAAACACCATATATTTT,CASRTLDRASSGNTIYF
TRBV19,TRBJ2-7,-,TRBD2,TGTGCCAGTAGTACCCTAGCGGGAGGGCCTAACGAGCAGTACTTC,CASSTLAGGPNEQYF
TRBV7-9,TRBJ2-7,-,TRBD1,TGTGCCAGCAGCGCACGCGGCACAGGGGCCAACTACGAGCAGTACTTC,CASSARGTGANYEQYF
TRBV12-5,TRBJ2-7,-,TRBD2,TGTGCTAGTGGCCCGGGAGGGACGTCGAAAGAGCAGTACTTC,CASGPGGTSKEQYF
TRBV30,TRBJ2-1,-,-,TGTGCCTGGAGTAGTGGCGGCGGCTACAATGAGCAGTTCTTC,CAWSSGGGYNEQFF
TRBV6-4,TRBJ2-1,few,TRBD1,TGTGCCAGCAGTCCCGGGACAGGGGCCTACAATGAGCAGTTCTTC,CASSPGTGAYNEQFF
TRBV12-1,TRBJ1-2,-,-,TGTGCCAGCAGCTTCGGTAAGTCTTATGGCTACACCTTC,CASSFGKSYGYTF
TRBV18,TRBJ2-1,-,TRBD2,TGTGCCAGCTCCCTTAGCGGGATAGGGAATGAGCAGTTCTTC,CASSLSGIGNEQFF
TRBV19,TRBJ1-1,-,-,TGTGCCAGTGCGGGGGGGGGAATGAACACTGAAGCTTTCTTT,CASAGGGMNTEAFF
TRBV5-6,TRBJ2-7,-,TRBD1,TGTGCCAGCAGCTTGGGGGACAGGGTCGGGCAGTACTTC,CASSLGDRVGQYF
TRBV7-8,TRBJ1-2,-,TRBD1,TGTGCCAGCAGCTCTTTACAGGGGGCATATGGCTACACCTTC,CASSSLQGAYGYTF
TRBV10-3,TRBJ2-3,once,TRBD2,TGTGCCATCAGGTTACCGGGACTAGCGGGAGTTGGGACAGATACGCAGTATTTT,CAIRLPGLAGVGTDTQYF
TRBV27,TRBJ1-5,-,-,TGTGCCAGCAGTTTAGGGGCCGGGCCCCAGCATTTT,CASSLGAGPQHF
TRBV7-2,TRBJ2-5,-,TRBD2,TGTGCCAGCAGCTTCGCTAGCGGGGACCGAGAGACCCAGTACTTC,CASSFASGDRETQYF
TRBV2,TRBJ2-1,-,-,TGTGCCACCGCCCGCGATGGTAGCGCCTACAATGAGCAGTTCTTC,CATARDGSAYNEQFF
TRBV2,TRBJ2-2,-,TRBD1,TGTGCCAGCAGGGGACAGCTACTATCGACCGGGGAGCTGTTTTTT,CASRGQLLSTGELFF
TRBV5-4,TRBJ2-1,-,TRBD1,TGTGCCAGCAGCTTTGACAGGGCCTCCTACAATGAGCAGTTCTTC,CASSFDRASYNEQFF
TRBV6-6,TRBJ2-3,-,-,TGTGCCAGCAGTTACTCGATATGGAGTCCCACAGATACGCAGTATTTT,CASSYSIWSPTDTQYF
TRBV11-2,TRBJ2-5,-,-,TGTGCCAGCAGCTTAGATTCGGGGGGCTCGGAGACCCAGTACTTC,CASSLDSGGSETQYF
TRBV28,TRBJ1-5,few,-,TGTGCCAGCAGTTTTGCGGGGGGCAGGCAGCCCCAGCATTTT,CASSFAGGRQPQHF
TRBV19,TRBJ1-1,-,TRBD1,TGTGCCAGTAGTTTGGGACAGGGGAGGACTGAAGCTTTCTTT,CASSLGQGRTEAFF
TRBV25-1,TRBJ2-1,-,TRBD2,TGTGCCAGTAAAAGCGGGAGCATGGATGAGCAGTTCTTC,CASKSGSMDEQFF
TRBV4-1,TRBJ2-1,-,TRBD2,TGCGCCAGCAGCCAAGATGTAGCGGGGTTCTACAATGAGCAGTTCTTC,CASSQDVAGFYNEQFF
TRBV6-6,TRBJ2-5,-,TRBD2,TGTGCCAGCAGCCCTTTAGCGGGGGGAAGGGAGACCCAGTACTTC,CASSPLAGGRETQYF
TRBV9,TRBJ2-1,few,TRBD2,TGTGCCAGCAGCCCGGGACTAGCGGGGGCCCCTGAGCAGTTCTTC,CASSPGLAGAPEQFF
TRBV19,TRBJ2-3,-,TRBD2,TGTGCCAGCAGTATAAGGTCCGGGCGAACTAGCGGACCCAGCACAGATACGCAGTATTTT,CASSIRSGRTSGPSTDTQYF
TRBV10-3,TRBJ2-1,-,TRBD2,TGTGCCATCAGTGATGCGACTAGCGGGAGCGATGAGCAGTTCTTC,CAISDATSGSDEQFF
TRBV15,TRBJ2-1,-,-,TGTGCCACCAGCAGAGTCGGGGAAGGAGGGGGCCGAAATGAGCAGTTCTTC,CATSRVGEGGGRNEQFF
TRBV28,TRBJ1-2,-,-,TGTGCCAGCAGCCCCGGGGGGGTCTATGGCTACACCTTC,CASSPGGVYGYTF
TRBV5-5,TRBJ1-1,-,TRBD1,TGTGCCAGCAGCTTACAGGGGGACACTGAAGCTTTCTTT,CASSLQGDTEAFF
TRBV7-3,TRBJ1-1,few,TRBD1,TGTGCCAGCAGCCGAACAGGGGGGCGGAACACTGAAGCTTTCTTT,CASSRTGGRNTEAFF
TRBV2,TRBJ2-5,-,TRBD2,TGTGCCAGCAGTGTCCGTCTGACTAGCGGGAGTTTAGAGACCCAGTACTTC,CASSVRLTSGSLETQYF
TRBV9,TRBJ2-3,-,-,TGTGCCAGCAGCGTAGAGGAGGGCCGAAGCACAGATACGCAGTATTTT,CASSVEEGRSTDTQYF
TRBV7-2,TRBJ1-1,-,TRBD1,TGTGCCAGCAGCTTGGACAGGGAGGAAGCTTTCTTT,CASSLDREEAFF
TRBV7-9,TRBJ1-3,few,TRBD1,TGTGCCAGCAGCTCACCCATCATCGACAGGGATAATGGTTTT,CASSSPIIDRDNGF
TRBV5-1,TRBJ2-7,-,-,TGCGCCAGCAGCCCCACGGCGGGGGCGGGAGAGCAGTACTTC,CASSPTAGAGEQYF
TRBV19,TRBJ1-5,-,TRBD1,TGTGCCAGTAGTATAGATGTCTCCAGGGGGGTTTTAGGGGCCCAGCATTTT,CASSIDVSRGVLGAQHF
TRBV19,TRBJ2-3,-,TRBD2,TGTGCCAGTAGTCTTGGGACTAGCGGGAGAACAGATACGCAGTATTTT,CASSLGTSGRTDTQYF
TRBV29-1,TRBJ2-1,-,-,TGCAGCGTCGAAAGGGGGTACGAGCAGTTCTTC,CSVERGYEQFF
TRBV27,TRBJ1-4,-,-,TGTGCCAGCAGTAAAGACAGGAGTAGTGCTAATGAAAAACTGTTTTTT,CASSKDRSSANEKLFF
TRBV9,TRBJ2-7,-,TRBD2,TGTGCCAGCAGCCCTAGCGGGGGAGCTGACTACGAGCAGTACTTC,CASSPSGGADYEQYF
TRBV5-1,TRBJ2-1,-,-,TGCGCCAGCAGCTTGGAACTAGCCTCCTACAATGAGCAGTTCTTC,CASSLELASYNEQFF
TRBV10-3,TRBJ2-1,-,-,TGTGCCATCAGTGGCAGGCTAGCTAAAGACAATGAGCAGTTCTTC,CAISGRLAKDNEQFF
TRBV7-9,TRBJ2-1,-,-,TGTGCCAGCAGCGTCCAACCGGTAGCGGCTGAGCAGTTCTTC,CASSVQPVAAEQFF